The rows below give T cell receptor beta chains drawn from one sample of a study of vaccination and CD4 T cells after COVID-19. MiXCR, applied by TCRdb to the PCR reads, yields one record per CDR3 protein. The repertoire has about 15,000 distinct CDR3 sequences, approximately 84% of them found once; the top ten carry 8% to 10%. Their antigen targets remain unknown. Sequencing was performed on CD4+ T cells from blood, cultured in vitro, taken after SARS-CoV-2 vaccination. Receptors originate from a human donor who received a COVID-19 vaccine. Both conserved end residues are part of each CDR3.

V	J	CDR3
TRBV11-3	TRBJ2-2	CASSLVIGELFF
TRBV5-4	TRBJ2-7	CASSQTGSSSYEQYF
TRBV7-9	TRBJ1-1	CASSPLGGSGTEAFF
TRBV27	TRBJ1-2	CASSLLGGFYGYTF
TRBV29-1	TRBJ1-2	CSVETRTASYGYTF
TRBV5-1	TRBJ2-1	CASSLAPRGNEQFF
TRBV6-1	TRBJ1-6	CASSASGLDSPLHF
TRBV21-1	TRBJ1-3	CASSKGEQVVGNTIYF
TRBV10-3	TRBJ1-1	CAITVGGNTEAFF
TRBV6-1	TRBJ1-3	CASRRQGSGNTIYF
TRBV20-1	TRBJ1-4	CSAKDPRRTNEKLFF
TRBV12-3/TRBV12-4	TRBJ1-3	CASSWSTGGASGNTIYF
TRBV19	TRBJ1-2	CASSIYREGGYTF
TRBV19	TRBJ2-3	CASSFRLAGTSDTQYF
TRBV28	TRBJ2-3	CASSPGDRSTDTQYF
TRBV5-1	TRBJ1-2	CASSLGGPGQGLSGGYTF
TRBV30	TRBJ1-1	CAWSITRTGDTEAFF
TRBV19	TRBJ1-3	CASSPGTPNSNSGNTIYF
TRBV6-5	TRBJ1-5	CASSLRDRVRRAEPQHF
TRBV19	TRBJ1-3	CATRRQASGNTIYF
TRBV5-1	TRBJ2-1	CASSLEGVSYNEQLF
TRBV7-2	TRBJ2-5	CASSLVGLARPVKETQYF
TRBV20-1	TRBJ2-3	CSAPDRKITDTQYF
TRBV27	TRBJ2-2	CASTLRPDGTGELFF
TRBV27	TRBJ1-6	CASSLLDRTNSPLHF
TRBV4-1	TRBJ2-3	CASSQRGLATQYF
TRBV7-2	TRBJ2-3	CASSQGLTTDTQYF
TRBV7-9	TRBJ1-6	CASSTRQNPPLHF
TRBV7-6	TRBJ2-5	CASSTSGTQQETQYF
TRBV12-5	TRBJ1-2	CASGRTESWGYTF
TRBV12-3/TRBV12-4	TRBJ1-2	CASSFQANYGYTF
TRBV6-1	TRBJ1-4	CASRSKAGGGRTHFGEKLFF
TRBV23-1	TRBJ1-5	CASTSSNQPQHF
TRBV7-9	TRBJ2-5	CASSLNRAQGETQYF
TRBV25-1	TRBJ1-5	CASSGQGVGQPQHF
TRBV10-1	TRBJ1-5	CARHCSGAGNQPQHF
TRBV11-2	TRBJ2-7	CASSLDGGQGHLYEQYF
TRBV18	TRBJ1-2	CASSPAESYGYTF